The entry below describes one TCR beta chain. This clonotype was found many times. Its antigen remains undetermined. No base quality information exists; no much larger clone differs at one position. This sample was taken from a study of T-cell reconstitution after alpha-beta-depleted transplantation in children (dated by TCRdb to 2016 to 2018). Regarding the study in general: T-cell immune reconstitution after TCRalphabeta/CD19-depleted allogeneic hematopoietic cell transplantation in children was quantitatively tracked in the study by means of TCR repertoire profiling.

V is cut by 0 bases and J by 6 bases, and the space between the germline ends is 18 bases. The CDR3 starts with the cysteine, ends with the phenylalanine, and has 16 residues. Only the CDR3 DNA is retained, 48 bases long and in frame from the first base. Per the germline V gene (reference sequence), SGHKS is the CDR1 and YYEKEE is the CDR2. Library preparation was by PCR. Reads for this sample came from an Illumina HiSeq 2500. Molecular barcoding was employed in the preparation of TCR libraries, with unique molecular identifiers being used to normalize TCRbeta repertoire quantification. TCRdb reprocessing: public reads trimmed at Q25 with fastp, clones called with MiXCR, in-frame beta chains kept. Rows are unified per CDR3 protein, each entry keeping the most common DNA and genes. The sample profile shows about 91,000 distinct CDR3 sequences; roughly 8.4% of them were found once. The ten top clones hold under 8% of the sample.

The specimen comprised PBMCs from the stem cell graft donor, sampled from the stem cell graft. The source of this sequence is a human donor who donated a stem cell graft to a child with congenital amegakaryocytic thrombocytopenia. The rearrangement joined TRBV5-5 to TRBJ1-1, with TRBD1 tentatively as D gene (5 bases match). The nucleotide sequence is TGTGCCAGCAGCTTGGCCGGGACTGGCTTAGGGGCTGAAGCTTTCTTT. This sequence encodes CASSLAGTGLGAEAFF.